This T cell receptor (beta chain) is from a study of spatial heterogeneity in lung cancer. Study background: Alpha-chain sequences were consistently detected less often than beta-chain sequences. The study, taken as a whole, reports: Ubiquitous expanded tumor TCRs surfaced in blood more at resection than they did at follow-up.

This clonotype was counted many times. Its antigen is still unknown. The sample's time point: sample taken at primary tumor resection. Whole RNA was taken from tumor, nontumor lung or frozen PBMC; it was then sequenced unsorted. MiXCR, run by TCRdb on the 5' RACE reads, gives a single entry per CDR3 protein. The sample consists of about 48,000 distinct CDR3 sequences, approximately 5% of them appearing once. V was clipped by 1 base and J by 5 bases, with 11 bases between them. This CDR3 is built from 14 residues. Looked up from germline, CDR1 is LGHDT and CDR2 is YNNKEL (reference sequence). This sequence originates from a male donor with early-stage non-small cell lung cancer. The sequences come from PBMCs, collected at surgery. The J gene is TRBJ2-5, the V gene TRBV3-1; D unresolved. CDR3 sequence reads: CASSQGYVSETQYF. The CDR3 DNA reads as TGTGCCAGCAGCCAAGGGTACGTGTCGGAGACCCAGTACTTC.